This T cell receptor (beta chain) was recovered during a study of T cells in Graves' hyperthyroidism and ophthalmopathy. A note on this clonotype: What it binds is unknown. This could be a read error, since a much larger clone is one nucleotide away.

General study findings and limits: Classification by a 13 V-J model distinguished ophthalmopathy from stable hyperthyroidism.

This CDR3 spans 13 amino acids. V was shortened by 5 bases and J by 2 bases, with 6 bases between the two germline ends. The germline V gene has CDR1 SGHTA and CDR2 FQGNSA. There were TCR beta CDR3 regions amplified from RNA transcripts. With the HTBI primer set, the TCR CDR3 went through a first round of RT-PCR. TCRdb recomputed calls from the multiplex PCR reads with MiXCR, one row per CDR3 protein. The sample contains fewer than 700,000 distinct CDR3 sequences, 15% to 20% of which appear only once. Sequencing was performed on blood. This clonotype was obtained from a woman aged 30 to 39 with Graves' hyperthyroidism. This chain joins TRBV7-2 and TRBJ1-4, with D hard to call. The CDR3 DNA reads as TGTGCCAGCAGCCCGAGGACTAATGAAAAACTGTTTTTT. It yields the protein CASSPRTNEKLFF.